The clone carrying this TCR beta chain was seen a handful of times. J lost 2 bases, V lost 1 base, and 8 bases had no gene match. CDR3 size: 16 residues. Per germline, CDR1 SGHRS and CDR2 YFSETQ. The sample comes from a study of cytomegalovirus exposure and HLA in healthy donors. As for the study in general: Out of 180 million or so T cells, an earlier analysis found around 120 million unique TCR beta sequences in total.

With 60 Vbeta and 13 Jbeta primers, the PCR was carried out. The repertoire was sequenced with immunoSEQ multiplex PCR; TCRdb's copy has only in-frame clones and lacks some. This table holds around 150,000 clones, about 9.2% found once. V and J are TRBV5-1 and TRBJ2-5; 7 bases align to TRBD2. This receptor was taken from a woman in her 40s in good health and CMV-seropositive. Sequenced input: PBMCs. The CDR3 region is CASSLIGGGKQETQYF. The CDR3, as DNA: TGCGCCAGCAGCTTGATCGGCGGGGGAAAACAAGAGACCCAGTACTTC. Based on the CDR3 plus reference TRBV5-1 and TRBJ2-5, the full variable domain is KAGVTQTPRYLIKTRGQQVTLSCSPISGHRSVSWYQQTPGQGLQFLFEYFSETQRNKGNFPGRFSGRQFSNSRSEMNVSTLELGDSALYLCASSLIGGGKQETQYFGPGTRLLVL.